These 25 T cell receptor beta chains came from one sample sequenced in a study of TIL therapy for anti-PD-1-resistant metastatic lung cancer (dated by TCRdb to the early 2020s). Taken with the paper, the label for time point translates to: pre-treatment sample, taken before nivolumab and TIL therapy. TCR beta CDR3 regions were amplified from genomic DNA by bias-controlled multiplex PCR with the immunoSEQ v3 hsTCRB kit. Drawn from immuneACCESS, this table holds only the in-frame rearrangements with V and J called that TCRdb kept. Clones are partly lost; checked studies trace under half to an unresolved V gene and leave the rest unexplained. The sample table records 20,000 to 25,000 clones; 60% to 85% of these occur just once. The top ten clonotypes cover around 7.8% of the sample. The sequenced sample was blood, obtained at baseline. The origin of the receptors is a person between 30 and 80 years old with non-small cell lung cancer.

The chain has TRBV9 and TRBJ1-1; 8 nucleotides line up with TRBD1. The CDR3 covers 15 residues. The germline CDR1 and CDR2 sequences are SGDLS and YYNGEE. J lost 1 base, V lost 6 bases, and 8 bases had no gene match. The CDR3 DNA is TGTGCCAGCACACTTCAGGGGGCGGGGAACACTGAAGCTTTCTTT. It translates to CASTLQGAGNTEAFF.

CDR3 in amino acids: CASSQTGGGGEAFF. The CDR3 DNA reads as TGTGCCAGCAGTCAGACAGGGGGCGGTGGTGAAGCTTTCTTT. V gene TRBV6-6 combines with J gene TRBJ1-1; 10 bases line up with TRBD1. Germline values: CDR1 MNHNY, CDR2 SVGAGI (reference sequence). V was pared by 5 bases and J by 7 bases, with 7 bases of the junction left unmatched. The CDR3 is 14 residues long.

The V gene is TRBV6-5, the J gene TRBJ2-7; TRBD2 is a possible D gene (5 bases). The CDR3 has 12 residues. V was trimmed by 0 bases and J by 6 bases, leaving 6 bases between them. Per germline, CDR1 MNHEY and CDR2 SVGAGI. In DNA, the CDR3 is TGTGCCAGCAGTTACTCCCGGGGCGAGCAGTACTTC. Its translation is CASSYSRGEQYF.

This rearrangement joins TRBV2 to TRBJ2-5; either TRBD1 or TRBD2 may supply D (6 bases each). The V end lost 6 bases, the J end lost 5 bases, and 22 bases lay between the germline ends. This CDR3 is built from 16 residues. The germline gives CDR1 SNHLY, CDR2 FYNNEI. CDR3 amino acids: CASSPGGRVGGETQYF. The DNA for the CDR3 is TGTGCCAGCAGCCCCGGGGGCAGGGTAGGAGGGGAGACCCAGTACTTC. Full variable domain (remainder filled in from reference TRBV2 and TRBJ2-5): EPEVTQTPSHQVTQMGQEVILRCVPISNHLYFYWYRQILGQKVEFLVSFYNNEISEKSEIFDDQFSVERPDGSNFTLKIRSTKLEDSAMYFCASSPGGRVGGETQYFGPGTRLLVL.

The V call is TRBV10-2, the J call TRBJ2-1; D unresolved. Germline V gene lookup returns CDR1 WSHSY and CDR2 SAAADI. Trimming took off 8 bases at V and 5 bases at J, with 13 bases between the two ends. The CDR3 consists of 13 residues. In DNA, the CDR3 is TGCGCCAGCCAATTTGATAGGAACAATGAGCAGTTCTTC. Translation gives CASQFDRNNEQFF.

V and J are TRBV19 and TRBJ2-5; no definite D call. Germline CDR1 reads LNHDA; CDR2 reads SQIVND (reference sequence). The CDR3 loop spans 13 amino acids. Deletions cut 7 bases from V and 0 bases from J, with 9 bases between. In nucleotides, the CDR3 is TGTGCCAGTATTGGTCCTAACCAAGAGACCCAGTACTTC. Translating it yields CASIGPNQETQYF.

V gene TRBV6-5 combines with J gene TRBJ1-2, with a possible D match to TRBD1 (5 bases). Deletions cut 6 bases from V and 8 bases from J, with 19 bases between. Looked up from germline, CDR1 is MNHEY and CDR2 is SVGAGI. The CDR3 is 14 residues long. The CDR3 loop reads CASSPPGGPGGYTF. DNA of the CDR3: TGTGCCAGCAGCCCCCCCGGGGGTCCCGGGGGCTACACCTTC.

This chain connects TRBV6-4 to TRBJ2-7; D tentatively fits TRBD1 or TRBD2 (6 bases each). The CDR3 sequence is 13 residues long. The germline V gene encodes CDR1 MRHNA and CDR2 SNTAGT. Trimming pared 2 bases from V and 6 bases from J, leaving 11 bases between. The chain's CDR3 is CASSDVGGSEQYF. Written as DNA, the CDR3 is TGTGCCAGCAGTGACGTCGGGGGCAGCGAGCAGTACTTC.

The chain combines TRBV19 with TRBJ1-5, with D unresolved. Trimming removed 0 bases from V and 9 bases from J, with 12 bases in between. From germline, CDR1 is LNHDA and CDR2 SQIVND (reference sequence). The CDR3 is 14 amino acids. CDR3 nucleotides: TGTGCCAGTAGTATAGAGGGAGTGGCAGCGCCCCAGCATTTT. Residues: CASSIEGVAAPQHF.

V is TRBV5-6 and J is TRBJ2-1; a possible D gene is TRBD2 (5 bases). V gave up 4 bases and J gave up 2 bases, with 16 bases separating them. Looked up from germline, CDR1 is SGHDT and CDR2 is YYEEEE. The CDR3 has 16 amino acids. The CDR3 DNA is TGTGCCAGCAGCCCGCGGGCCCTAATAGCCTACAATGAGCAGTTCTTC. This codes for CASSPRALIAYNEQFF.

V gene TRBV5-4 combines with J gene TRBJ1-2, with a tentative D call TRBD1 (5 bases). The V gene lost 5 bases and the J gene lost 2 bases, with 13 bases spanning the gap. Per the germline V gene, CDR1 is SGHNT and CDR2 is YYREEE (reference sequence). The CDR3 length is 14 residues. For the CDR3, the DNA is TGTGCCAGCAGTCCGGGACTGATAAACTATGGCTACACCTTC. Translated, it gives CASSPGLINYGYTF.

The rearrangement joins TRBV30 to TRBJ1-1, with D possibly TRBD1 on 6 matching bases. Germline CDR1 and CDR2: GTSNPN and SVGIG (reference sequence). V lost 4 bases to trimming and J lost 4 bases, with 19 bases between them. This CDR3 spans 15 amino acids. Here the CDR3 DNA reads TGTGCCTGGACCTCTAGTGGGGGGCGGGGCACTGAAGCTTTCTTT. This gives the protein CAWTSSGGRGTEAFF.

This chain uses TRBV7-2 with TRBJ2-5, with 10 bases aligning to TRBD2. The V gene end was trimmed by 8 bases and the J gene end by 5 bases; junction bases not matched to a gene: 5. The germline V gene has CDR1 SGHTA and CDR2 FQGNSA. There are 13 residues in the CDR3. In DNA form, the CDR3 reads TGTGCCAGCGGCAAGCGGGAGGGTGAGACCCAGTACTTC. Its protein is CASGKREGETQYF.

V and J are TRBV29-1 and TRBJ1-2; D is undetermined. Germline V lookup: CDR1 SQVTM, CDR2 ANQGSEA. This CDR3 is built from 12 residues. V was cut by 0 bases and J by 6 bases, with 8 bases left in between. Here the CDR3 reads CSVEEPGNGYTF. The DNA for the CDR3 is TGCAGCGTTGAAGAGCCCGGGAATGGCTACACCTTC.

Only a few counts were recorded for this clone. V usage is TRBV9 and J usage is TRBJ2-1, with 12 bases lining up with TRBD2. There are 16 residues in the CDR3. Germline lookup yields CDR1 SGDLS and CDR2 YYNGEE. V lost 0 bases and J lost 6; bases outside the gene matches: 4. Here the CDR3 DNA reads TGTGCCAGCAGCGTAGGTTCTAGCGGGAGGGCCAATGAGCAGTTCTTC. It is translated as CASSVGSSGRANEQFF.

This sequence joins TRBV5-1 and TRBJ1-2; D might be TRBD1 (5 bases). This CDR3 has 13 residues. Germline CDR1 and CDR2: SGHRS and YFSETQ. Trimming took off 4 bases at V and 7 bases at J, with 14 bases between the two ends. Here the CDR3 DNA reads TGCGCCAGCAGCGCAGGGACTGTCTTTGGCTACACCTTC. Its protein is CASSAGTVFGYTF.

The chain is built from TRBV5-1 and TRBJ2-1; 8 bases map to TRBD2. Germline V gene lookup returns CDR1 SGHRS and CDR2 YFSETQ. V dropped 6 bases and J dropped 2; count of bases not matched to a gene: 1. The CDR3 is 13 amino acids. The CDR3 bases are TGCGCCAGCACGGGACTAGCCTACAATGAGCAGTTCTTC. It specifies CASTGLAYNEQFF.

This clone has a handful of counts. The CDR3 sequence is CASSEGTSGSNEQFF. The CDR3 coding sequence is TGTGCCAGCAGTGAGGGGACTAGCGGGAGCAATGAGCAGTTCTTC. The chain carries TRBV6-4 and TRBJ2-1, with 14 bases that match TRBD2. This CDR3 is built from 15 residues. V was clipped by 3 bases and J by 6 bases; unmatched bases: 1. Germline V lookup: CDR1 MRHNA, CDR2 SNTAGT.

The chain recombines TRBV6-5 with TRBJ2-7; possible D gene TRBD1, 6 bases. This CDR3 comprises 14 residues. V was pared by 4 bases and J by 2 bases, with 12 bases between. Germline CDR1 reads MNHEY; CDR2 reads SVGAGI. CDR3 amino acids: CASSLYGGPYEQYF. For the CDR3, the DNA is TGTGCCAGCAGTTTGTATGGGGGCCCCTACGAGCAGTACTTC.

This clone has only one observation. The rearrangement uses TRBV2 and TRBJ1-6; no firm D call. V gave up 4 bases and J gave up 5 bases, with 9 bases separating them. Germline assignment: CDR1 SNHLY and CDR2 FYNNEI. This CDR3 contains 14 residues. The CDR3 loop reads CASSVGEDNSPLHF. DNA for the CDR3: TGTGCCAGCAGTGTCGGGGAGGATAATTCACCCCTCCACTTT.

The chain recombines TRBV6-4 with TRBJ2-1, with D maybe TRBD2 (5 bases). Looked up from germline, CDR1 is MRHNA and CDR2 is SNTAGT. CDR3 length equals 14 residues. Trimming cost V 2 bases and J 0 bases, with 5 bases left between them. CDR3 in amino acids: CASSDGSSYNEQFF. The DNA for the CDR3 is TGTGCCAGCAGTGACGGGAGCTCCTACAATGAGCAGTTCTTC.

This sequence joins TRBV23-1 and TRBJ2-7; perhaps TRBD1 as D (5 bases). TRBV23-1 is marked as an open reading frame, function uncertain. V lost 8 bases to trimming and J lost 6 bases, with 26 bases between them. This CDR3 spans 16 amino acids. For the CDR3, the DNA is TGCGCCAGCCCCCCCCCGTGCCAGGGTTTATTCTGCGAGCAGTACTTC. Residues: CASPPPCQGLFCEQYF.

The genes are TRBV30 and TRBJ1-4, with D possibly matching TRBD1 (6 bases). The CDR3 is made up of 13 amino acids. The V gene's germline CDR1 is GTSNPN and CDR2 SVGIG (reference sequence). V lost 5 bases, J lost 7 bases, and 14 bases lay in between. CDR3 bases: TGTGCCTGGGCATTGAGGGGGGCTGAAAAACTGTTTTTT. This translates into CAWALRGAEKLFF.

This sequence joins TRBV7-8 and TRBJ1-1; D is undetermined. Per the germline V gene, CDR1 is SGHVS and CDR2 is FQNEAQ. This CDR3 has 12 amino acids. V was shortened by 2 bases and J by 6 bases, with 7 bases between the two germline ends. As DNA, the CDR3 is TGTGCCAGCAGCTTACCGGGAGCTGAAGCTTTCTTT. Protein product: CASSLPGAEAFF.

The chain recombines TRBV29-1 with TRBJ1-5; TRBD1 matches 9 bases. Germline values: CDR1 SQVTM, CDR2 ANQGSEA. V shed 7 bases, J shed 1 base, and the junction held 5 bases outside the gene matches. This CDR3 is built from 14 residues. The CDR3 nucleotides read TGCAGCGCCCGCGGACAGGGGAGCAATCAGCCCCAGCATTTT. Encoded protein: CSARGQGSNQPQHF.